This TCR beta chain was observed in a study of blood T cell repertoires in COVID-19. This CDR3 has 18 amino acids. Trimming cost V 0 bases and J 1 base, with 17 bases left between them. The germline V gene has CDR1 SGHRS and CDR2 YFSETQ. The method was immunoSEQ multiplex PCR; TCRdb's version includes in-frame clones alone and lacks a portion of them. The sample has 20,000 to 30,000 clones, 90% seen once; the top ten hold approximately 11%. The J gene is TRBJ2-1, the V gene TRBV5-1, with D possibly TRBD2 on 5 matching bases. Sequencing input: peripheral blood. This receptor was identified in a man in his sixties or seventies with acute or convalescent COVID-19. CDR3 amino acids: CASSLVLSLGSSYNEQFF. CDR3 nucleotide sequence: TGCGCCAGCAGCTTGGTATTATCACTAGGAAGTTCCTACAATGAGCAGTTCTTC.